The 15 T cell receptor beta chains listed next were all sequenced from one sample in a study of blood T cell repertoires in COVID-19. The method was immunoSEQ multiplex PCR; TCRdb's version includes in-frame clones alone and lacks a portion of them. Of under 30,000 clones listed, approximately 94% are singletons. The sequencing sample was made of peripheral blood. The receptors originated from a woman between 45 and 65 years old with active COVID-19.

The V gene is TRBV7-6, the J gene TRBJ2-5; D unresolved. Germline V gene sequence: CDR1 SGHVS, CDR2 FNYEAQ. Deletions cut 1 base from V and 4 bases from J, with 7 bases between. The CDR3 loop spans 13 amino acids. The chain's CDR3 is CASSLGSGETQYF. Here the CDR3 DNA reads TGTGCCAGCAGCTTAGGATCCGGAGAGACCCAGTACTTC.

V is TRBV27 and J is TRBJ2-2, with D unresolved. Germline-derived CDR1 and CDR2 are MNHEY and SMNVEV (reference sequence). CDR3 length: 11 residues. Trimming removed 7 bases at V and 5 bases at J, with 5 bases between. The CDR3 nucleotides are TGTGCCAGCAAGACAACCGGGGAGCTGTTTTTT. Translation gives CASKTTGELFF.

V and J are TRBV5-1 and TRBJ2-7; 13 bases align to TRBD2. Trimming at V came to 2 bases and at J to 2 bases, leaving 13 bases not matched to a gene. The CDR3 totals 19 residues. The germline gives CDR1 SGHRS, CDR2 YFSETQ. For the CDR3, the DNA is TGCGCCAGCAGCTTTACAGGGGTTCCGGGACTAGCGGGGACCTACGAGCAGTACTTC. Its translation is CASSFTGVPGLAGTYEQYF. Using reference TRBV5-1 and TRBJ2-7 for the parts outside the CDR3, the full variable domain is KAGVTQTPRYLIKTRGQQVTLSCSPISGHRSVSWYQQTPGQGLQFLFEYFSETQRNKGNFPGRFSGRQFSNSRSEMNVSTLELGDSALYLCASSFTGVPGLAGTYEQYFGPGTRLTVT.

The chain is built from TRBV18 and TRBJ2-1, with 11 bases aligning to TRBD2. This CDR3 region has 16 residues. CDR1 is KGHSH, CDR2 LQKENI, per germline. J gave up 4 bases and V 3 bases, and 5 bases lay outside the gene matches. CDR3 sequence reads: CASSPGTSGVYNEQFF. CDR3 nucleotides: TGTGCCAGCTCACCTGGGACTAGCGGAGTATACAATGAGCAGTTCTTC.

The J gene is TRBJ2-1, the V gene TRBV5-1; weak D call: TRBD2 (5 bases). The CDR3 is 14 amino acids. Germline-derived CDR1 and CDR2 are SGHRS and YFSETQ. The V gene lost 0 bases and the J gene lost 10 bases, with 14 bases spanning the gap. CDR3 DNA sequence: TGCGCCAGCAGCTTGGAGGTGGGAGTGGGAGAGCAGTTCTTC. The encoded protein is CASSLEVGVGEQFF.

This chain uses TRBV5-1 with TRBJ2-1; possibly TRBD2 for D (5 bases). V dropped 4 bases and J dropped 0 bases, with 11 bases sitting between them. Germline-derived CDR1 and CDR2 are SGHRS and YFSETQ. CDR3 length: 15 residues. CDR3 DNA: TGCGCCAGCAGCCCGCGGACTGACTCCTACAATGAGCAGTTCTTC. This encodes CASSPRTDSYNEQFF.

This clone has only one observation. V and J are TRBV24-1 and TRBJ2-1, with TRBD2 matching over 14 bases. This CDR3 has 16 amino acids. The germline V gene encodes CDR1 KGHDR and CDR2 SFDVKD. Trimming at V came to 5 bases and at J to 8 bases, leaving 7 bases not matched to a gene. The CDR3 protein is CATSAGTSGSRDEQFF. For the CDR3, the DNA is TGTGCCACCAGTGCCGGGACTAGCGGGAGTCGCGATGAGCAGTTCTTC.

This chain joins TRBV2 and TRBJ1-1; D not resolved. The germline CDR1 and CDR2 sequences are SNHLY and FYNNEI. V gave up 6 bases and J gave up 1 base, with 9 bases separating them. The CDR3 runs 13 residues. The CDR3 protein is CASRKIQNTEAFF. CDR3 coding DNA: TGTGCCAGCAGGAAAATACAGAACACTGAAGCTTTCTTT. Full variable domain (missing parts from reference TRBV2 and TRBJ1-1): EPEVTQTPSHQVTQMGQEVILRCVPISNHLYFYWYRQILGQKVEFLVSFYNNEISEKSEIFDDQFSVERPDGSNFTLKIRSTKLEDSAMYFCASRKIQNTEAFFGQGTRLTVV.

The chain uses TRBV5-1 and TRBJ2-5; maybe TRBD2 (5 bases). Trimming left V 4 bases short and J 0 bases short, with 13 bases between. CDR1 and CDR2 (germline): SGHRS, YFSETQ. This CDR3 region has 15 residues. The DNA of the CDR3 is TGCGCCAGCAGCCCCGGACTTCTGTACCAAGAGACCCAGTACTTC. Residues: CASSPGLLYQETQYF.

The chain has TRBV18 and TRBJ2-1; 11 bases line up with TRBD1. Per the germline V gene, CDR1 is KGHSH and CDR2 is LQKENI. The CDR3 consists of 16 residues. Losses at the gene ends were 1 base for V and 6 bases for J; bases not matched to a gene: 5. The CDR3 DNA follows: TGTGCCAGCTCACCACAAGGACAGGGGGCAGTCAATGAGCAGTTCTTC. Its translation: CASSPQGQGAVNEQFF.

As DNA, the CDR3 is TGTGCCAGCAGCTTAGTGGGGGGGGCTTCACCGTTCTTC. It encodes CASSLVGGASPFF. J is TRBJ2-1 and V is TRBV11-2; D might be TRBD2 (7 bases). Germline CDR1 is SGHAT and CDR2 is FQNNGV. The V end lost 1 base, the J end lost 15 bases, and 16 bases lay between the germline ends. The length of the CDR3 is 13 residues. Drawing the rest from reference TRBV11-2 and TRBJ2-1, the complete variable domain is EAGVAQSPRYKIIEKRQSVAFWCNPISGHATLYWYQQILGQGPKLLIQFQNNGVVDDSQLPKDRFSAERLKGVDSTLKIQPAKLEDSAVYLCASSLVGGASPFFGPGTRLTVL.

The rearrangement joins TRBV10-2 to TRBJ1-1, with 9 bases fitting TRBD1. Trimming removed 10 bases from V and 13 bases from J; junction bases left unmatched: 13. Germline values: CDR1 WSHSY, CDR2 SAAADI. The CDR3 loop spans 12 amino acids. CDR3 DNA sequence: TGCGCCACCATCTATCCGGGACAGGGACTTTTCTTT. Residues: CATIYPGQGLFF.

The chain uses TRBV5-1 and TRBJ1-4, with a weak D call TRBD1 (5 bases). With 0 bases removed from V and 3 bases from J, the gap between germline ends came to 15 bases. Germline V gene data show CDR1 as SGHRS and CDR2 as YFSETQ. This CDR3 region has 17 residues. The CDR3 DNA follows: TGCGCCAGCAGCTTGGGACCCGCCGGAGGGGCTAATGAAAAACTGTTTTTT. Translating it yields CASSLGPAGGANEKLFF. Based on the CDR3 plus reference TRBV5-1 and TRBJ1-4, the full variable domain is KAGVTQTPRYLIKTRGQQVTLSCSPISGHRSVSWYQQTPGQGLQFLFEYFSETQRNKGNFPGRFSGRQFSNSRSEMNVSTLELGDSALYLCASSLGPAGGANEKLFFGSGTQLSVL.

The rearrangement uses TRBV7-3 and TRBJ1-1, with 10 bases that match TRBD1. The CDR3 is 16 amino acids. J lost 7 bases, V lost 5 bases, and 13 bases had no gene match. Germline CDR1 and CDR2: SGHTA and FQGTGA. CDR3 DNA sequence: TGTGCCAGCAGCCGAACGACAGGGGGCAACGTCGGTGAAGCTTTCTTT. Protein product: CASSRTTGGNVGEAFF.

As regards this clone: The junction does not match germline at one end; this may be a read error. V and J are TRBV7-7 and TRBJ2-3; TRBD1 is a possible D gene (5 bases). The CDR3 is 15 amino acids. The germline gives CDR1 SSHAT, CDR2 FNYEAQ (reference sequence). This chain's CDR3 is CASSFLGLEADTQYF. The CDR3 DNA follows: TGTGCTAGCAGCTTCCTGGGGCTAGAGGCAGATACGCAGTATTTT.